This T cell receptor (beta chain) was found in a study of shared clonotypes between healthy human individuals. Study background: The donor group consisted of two women and a few men, aged 18 to 49.

The authors split each subset's genomic DNA evenly across several immunoSEQ plates. Sequencing used immunoSEQ multiplex PCR; TCRdb keeps in-frame clones, though not all of them. The sample yields about 100,000 clones, about half seen once. The CDR3 runs to 14 residues. The germline V gene has CDR1 KGHSH and CDR2 LQKENI. The J segment lost 5 bases and the V segment lost 2 bases, leaving 5 bases of the junction unmatched. There are a few counts of this clone. Its antigen is as yet unknown. General study results and limits: Genetic and exposure-history diversity was limited by the few donors. Clonotype sharing among donors, it was expected, would be affected by sequencing depth.

V usage is TRBV18 and J usage is TRBJ2-7; 8 bases match TRBD1. Sequenced input: PBMCs. The receptor comes from a woman aged 35 to 49 in good health. Some clones in this sample may be carry-over from other donors' samples. The CDR3 DNA reads TGTGCCAGCTCACCAGCGACAGGGGTCCACGAGCAGTACTTC. It specifies CASSPATGVHEQYF.